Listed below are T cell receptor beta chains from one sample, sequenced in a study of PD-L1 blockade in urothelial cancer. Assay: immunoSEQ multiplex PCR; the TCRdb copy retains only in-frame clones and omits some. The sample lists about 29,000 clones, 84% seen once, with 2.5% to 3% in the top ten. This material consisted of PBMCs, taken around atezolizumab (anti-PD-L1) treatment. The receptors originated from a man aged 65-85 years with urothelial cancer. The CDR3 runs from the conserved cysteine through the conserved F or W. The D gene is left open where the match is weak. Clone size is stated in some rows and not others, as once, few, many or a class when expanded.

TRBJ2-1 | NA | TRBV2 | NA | TGTGCCAGCAGTGGTGGGAGCTACAATGAGCAGTTCTTC | CASSGGSYNEQFF
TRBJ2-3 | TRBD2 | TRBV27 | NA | TGTGCCAGCAGTTTTGGGGGGAGGGGACGCAGCACAGATACGCAGTATTTT | CASSFGGRGRSTDTQYF
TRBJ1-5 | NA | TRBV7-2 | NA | TGTGCCAGCAGCTTAGCGCACAGCAACAATCAGCCCCAGCATTTT | CASSLAHSNNQPQHF
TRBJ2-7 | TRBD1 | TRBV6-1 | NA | TGTGCCAGCAGTGATGAGGGGACAGGGGCCTACGAGCAGTACTTC | CASSDEGTGAYEQYF
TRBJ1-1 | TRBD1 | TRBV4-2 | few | TGTGCCAGCAGCCAAGAAGGTGGGACAGGGGGCTCGGAGTTCACTGAAGCTTTCTTT | CASSQEGGTGGSEFTEAFF
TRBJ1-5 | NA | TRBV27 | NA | TGTGCCAGCAGCCTGGGACTCTATCAGCCCCAGCATTTT | CASSLGLYQPQHF
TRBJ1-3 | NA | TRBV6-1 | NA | TGTGCCAGCAGTGCCTCAGGGAATTCTGGAAACACCATATATTTT | CASSASGNSGNTIYF
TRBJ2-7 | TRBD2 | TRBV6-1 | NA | TGTGCCAGCAGGACTAGCGGGAGCGCTCCTGGCGAGCAGTACTTC | CASRTSGSAPGEQYF
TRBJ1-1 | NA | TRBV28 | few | TGTGCCAGCACTTCAACAGGGTTGAACACTGAAGCTTTCTTT | CASTSTGLNTEAFF
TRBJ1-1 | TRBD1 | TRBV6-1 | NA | TGTGCCAGCAGTGAAAAGGACAGGGGGCTTACTGAAGCTTTCTTT | CASSEKDRGLTEAFF
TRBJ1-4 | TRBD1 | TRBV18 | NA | TGTGCCAGCTCACCATTTGGACAGGGGACTGAAAAACTGTTTTTT | CASSPFGQGTEKLFF
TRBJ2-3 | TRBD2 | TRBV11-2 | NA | TGTGCCAGCAGCTTGGCGGGGGTGGGCACAGATACGCAGTATTTT | CASSLAGVGTDTQYF
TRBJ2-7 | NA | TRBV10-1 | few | TGCGCCAGCAGTGAGTCGTGCCCGGACATCTCCTACGAGCAGTACTTC | CASSESCPDISYEQYF
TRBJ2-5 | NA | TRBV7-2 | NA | TGTGCCAGCAGCTTAGATTCTAGCGCACGTGGGGAGACCCAGTACTTC | CASSLDSSARGETQYF
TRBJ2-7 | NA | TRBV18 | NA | TGTGCCAGCTCACCGGCCAGGGTACCGTCCTACGAGCAGTACTTC | CASSPARVPSYEQYF
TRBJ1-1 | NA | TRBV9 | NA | TGTGCCAGCAGCGTACATGAAGGGAGAACTGAAGCTTTCTTT | CASSVHEGRTEAFF
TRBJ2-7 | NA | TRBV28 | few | TGTGCCAGCTCATCCTGGAGAGAGCAGTACTTC | CASSSWREQYF
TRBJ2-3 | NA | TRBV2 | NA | TGTGCCAGCAGGGGGACACCGTCAAGCACAGATACGCAGTATTTT | CASRGTPSSTDTQYF
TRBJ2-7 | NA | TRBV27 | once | TGTGCCAGCAGTGGAAAAGGGGGCTACGAGCAGTACTTC | CASSGKGGYEQYF
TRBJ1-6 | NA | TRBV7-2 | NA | TGTGCCAGCAGCGCGGGGGACCCCAGCTCCTATAATTCACCCCTCCACTTT | CASSAGDPSSYNSPLHF
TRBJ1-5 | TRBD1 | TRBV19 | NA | TGTGCCAGTAGTACGACAGGGGGCAATCAGCCCCAGCATTTT | CASSTTGGNQPQHF
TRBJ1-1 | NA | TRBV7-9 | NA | TGTGCCAGCAGCTCTCGAGACAGTAGGAACACTGAAGCTTTCTTT | CASSSRDSRNTEAFF
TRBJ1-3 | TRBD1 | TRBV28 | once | TGTGCCAGCAGTTCCGCCGCAGGGGGCCTACGAGGAAACACCATATATTTT | CASSSAAGGLRGNTIYF
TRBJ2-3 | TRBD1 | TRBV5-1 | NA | TGCGCCAGCGGCGTAGGGGGCAGCGGTACAGATACGCAGTATTTT | CASGVGGSGTDTQYF
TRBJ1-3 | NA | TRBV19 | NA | TGTGCCAGTAGTATAAGCGGGATTACTCCTGGAAACACCATATATTTT | CASSISGITPGNTIYF
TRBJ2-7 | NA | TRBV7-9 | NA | TGTGCCAGCACCCGTGGAGGAGAGCAGTACTTC | CASTRGGEQYF
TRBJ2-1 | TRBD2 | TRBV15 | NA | TGTGCCACCAGCAGACTCCGACCGGGACTAGCGGGAGTCGAGCAGTTCTTC | CATSRLRPGLAGVEQFF
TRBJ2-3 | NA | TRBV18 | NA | TGTGCCAGCTCCCCGTCCCGAGGCACAGATACGCAGTATTTT | CASSPSRGTDTQYF
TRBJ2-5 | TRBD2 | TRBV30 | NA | TGTGCCTGGAGTGTAGGTAGGCTAGCGGTTGGCCACCAGCAGTACTTC | CAWSVGRLAVGHQQYF